This T cell receptor (beta chain) is from a study of blood T cells in healthy people across ages (dated by TCRdb to about 2015). Notes on the research overall: In model experiments, roughly one uniquely barcoded TCR beta cDNA molecule per two T cells was captured by template switching. To track age-related changes in TCR beta repertoire diversity, the study relied on deep sequencing normalized with unique cDNA molecular identifiers. Four age groups were formed from the donors: young (average approximately 15 years), middle-aged (approximately 40), aged (62) and long-lived (approximately 78). To avoid experimental bias, donors of different ages were distributed randomly across sequencing lanes. The study analyzed two additional independent replicas of 1 million unique cDNA reads from the same blood draw for two donors, one aged 18 to 30 and one aged 80 or older. Study-wide conclusions, independent of this receptor: Bulk unsorted PBMC profiling prevented conclusive comparison of naive and antigen-experienced compartments. Estimates of total diversity from one million sequenced T cells were regarded as lower bounds and underestimates. Compared with the aged group, the long-lived group had more naive CD4+ T cells, fewer expanded clones and increased TCR diversity, suggesting age selection. Because the CMV infection status of the donors was unknown, age-related changes in expanded clonotypes may potentially have been confounded. As age increased, observed TCR beta diversity per million T cells dropped in a roughly linear way, and a significant reduction was already evident by age about 40. Observed TCR beta diversity correlated strongly with the percentage of naive T cells measured by flow cytometry.

The library was obtained by 5' RACE. For sequencing, an Illumina HiSeq 2500 was employed. The second PCR ran for roughly 6 to 11 cycles and used a J-beta primer mix along with a sample-barcoded 5' primer. A template-switch 5' adaptor carrying 12 random nucleotides introduced a unique molecular identifier onto each TCR beta cDNA molecule. Each sample yielded at least 3 million CDR3-containing paired-end reads. The Mint cDNA synthesis kit, primed by a TRBC-specific oligonucleotide, was used to synthesize first-strand cDNA from all RNA. Following uracil-DNA glycosylase treatment, a first 18-cycle PCR with universal primers M1SS and BC2_uni_R was performed on all cDNA. The original methods were these. Normalization of each sample was performed by random selection of 1 million high-quality reads, each carrying a distinct molecular identifier. Reads with shared molecular identifiers were discarded instead of being binned into consensus sequences. CDR3 identification, clonotype clustering and error correction used MiTCR with a Q25 quality threshold and the strictest error-elimination algorithm. A nonparametric unseen species model with Euler transformation was used to estimate lower-bound total TCR beta diversity. In-frame beta chains were kept once TCRdb had trimmed the public reads at Q25 with fastp and called clones with MiXCR. One record per CDR3 amino acid sequence lists the most common genes and DNA. TCRdb, not the original authors, processed these V and J calls. For this sample there are some 800,000 distinct CDR3 sequences; around 42% appear just once. The biggest ten clones account for around 21% of the sample.

As regards this clonotype: Its cognate antigen has yet to be identified. No base qualities exist here, and no much larger clone lies one base off it.

Donors were 30 to 45 systemically healthy Caucasian individuals from Russia aged roughly 6 to 100 years. Each donor gave about 9.7 milliliters of peripheral blood, drawn into EDTA-treated Vacutainer tubes. Ficoll-Paque density-gradient centrifugation was used to isolate PBMCs, with at least 6.5 million per sample. Total RNA, at least 6 micrograms per sample, was extracted from PBMCs with Trizol reagent. For every donor, flow cytometry on a PBMC aliquot measured the percentage of naive CD45RAhigh/CD27high T cells. The germline V gene (reference sequence) gives CDR1 as SEHNR and CDR2 as FQNEAQ. Its CDR3 holds 18 amino acids, cysteine through phenylalanine. Just CDR3 DNA is preserved here, 54 bases in frame from base 1. V sheds 4 bases and J sheds 0 bases, leaving 19 bases between their ends.

In this chain, TRBV7-9 is recombined with TRBJ2-4; a tentative D match to TRBD1 spans 6 bases. Sequenced: blood. The sequence was collected from a man in his 60s in good health. The nucleotides are TGTGCCAGCAGCTCCGTCGACAGGCCAGGGCTAGCCAAAAACATTCAGTACTTC. The translation is CASSSVDRPGLAKNIQYF.